The 24 T cell receptor beta chains listed next were all sequenced from one sample in a study of molecular identifiers for immune sequencing clone quantification. TCRdb processed the PCR reads anew with MiXCR; each CDR3 protein has one entry. The sample includes 35,000 or so distinct CDR3 sequences, about 18% of them seen just once. Sequencing was done on a sample of naive CD8+ T cells from blood, with Jurkat cell RNA spiked in. Subset defined: FACS-sorted CD8+CD4-CCR7+CD45RA+ naive T cells. The receptor set was obtained from a human donor in good health. Some libraries in this study had Jurkat cell RNA spiked in.

Notes on this clonotype: A read error is possible here, since a much larger clone lies one base away. The rearrangement uses TRBV12-3 or TRBV12-4 and TRBJ1-1; D remains ambiguous. CDR3 length: 13 residues. Trimming removed 8 bases at V and 4 bases at J, with 14 bases between. CDR3 sequence (DNA): TGTGCCAGCGGTGAATGGACGGGCACTGAAGCTTTCTTT. Encoded protein: CASGEWTGTEAFF.

This sequence joins TRBV9 and TRBJ2-2; D call uncertain. The germline V gene has CDR1 SGDLS and CDR2 YYNGEE. This CDR3 is built from 13 residues. V was shortened by 2 bases and J by 5 bases, with 7 bases between the two germline ends. The CDR3 sequence: CASSVSGTGELFF. The CDR3 nucleotides are TGTGCCAGCAGCGTCTCCGGGACCGGGGAGCTGTTTTTT.

This clonotype was counted ten times or more. This chain uses TRBV4-3 with TRBJ2-5, with 9 bases aligning to TRBD1. CDR1 is LGHNA, CDR2 YSLEER, per germline. The CDR3 loop spans 15 amino acids. The J segment lost 3 bases and the V segment lost 3 bases, leaving 5 bases of the junction unmatched. The CDR3 is CASSHGTGTEETQYF. The CDR3 nucleotides are TGCGCCAGCAGCCATGGGACAGGGACCGAAGAGACCCAGTACTTC.

The table lists this clonotype with many counts. The gene calls are TRBV28 and TRBJ2-7; 10 bases are shared with TRBD2. The CDR3 extends over 16 amino acids. Per the germline V gene, CDR1 is MDHEN and CDR2 is SYDVKM. V was pared by 2 bases and J by 4 bases, with 8 bases of the junction left unmatched. In nucleotides, the CDR3 is TGTGCCAGCAGTTTACCTGGGAGCGGGGGGGGTTACGAGCAGTACTTC. Translation: CASSLPGSGGGYEQYF.

The chain uses TRBV28 and TRBJ2-5, with D possibly matching TRBD1 (6 bases). The CDR3 sequence is 15 residues long. The V gene's germline CDR1 is MDHEN and CDR2 SYDVKM. With 7 bases removed from V and 5 bases from J, the gap between germline ends came to 20 bases. The CDR3 DNA sequence: TGTGCCAGCATCCCGACGGGACAACGGATGGAGACCCAGTACTTC. Protein: CASIPTGQRMETQYF.

In this sample, this clonotype turned up many times. The chain joins TRBV5-5 to TRBJ2-1; 10 bases line up with TRBD2. The CDR3 is 15 amino acids. Trimming at V came to 4 bases and at J to 10 bases, leaving 11 bases not matched to a gene. CDR1 is SGHKS and CDR2 is YYEKEE in the germline V gene (reference sequence). In DNA, the CDR3 is TGTGCCAGCAGCCCCTACCAGCGGGGGGGTAAGGAGCAGTTCTTC. It specifies CASSPYQRGGKEQFF.

This clonotype came up many times. The chain uses TRBV6-5 and TRBJ1-6; possible D gene TRBD1, 6 bases. The CDR3 runs to 18 residues. The germline V gene encodes CDR1 MNHEY and CDR2 SVGAGI. The V and J ends lost 3 bases and 9 bases respectively, with 24 bases between them. CDR3 protein: CASSYTPPYDRLTSPLHF. CDR3 nucleotide sequence: TGTGCCAGCAGTTATACTCCTCCCTACGACAGGTTAACTTCACCCCTCCACTTT.

As to this clonotype: A much bigger clone sits one base away, suggesting this may be a read error. The CDR3 DNA reads as TGCAGTGCTAGAGCGGGGTCCTGCGAGCAGTACTTC. Translated: CSARAGSCEQYF. The chain links TRBV20-1 to TRBJ2-7, with D maybe TRBD2 (5 bases). Germline loops: CDR1 DFQATT, CDR2 SNEGSKA (reference sequence). CDR3 length: 12 amino acids.

This clonotype was found many times. The CDR3 nucleotides are TGTGCCAGCAGCGTAGTGAGCACCGGGGAGCTGTTTTTT. Its translation is CASSVVSTGELFF. The genes are TRBV9 and TRBJ2-2; D unresolved. The CDR3 has 13 residues. Germline assignment: CDR1 SGDLS and CDR2 YYNGEE. Trimming left V 0 bases short and J 4 bases short, with 4 bases between. Looking up the rest from reference TRBV9 and TRBJ2-2 gives the full variable domain: DSGVTQTPKHLITATGQRVTLRCSPRSGDLSVYWYQQSLDQGLQFLIQYYNGEERAKGNILERFSAQQFPDLHSELNLSSLELGDSALYFCASSVVSTGELFFGEGSRLTVL.

This clonotype was recorded many times. This chain connects TRBV7-2 to TRBJ2-2; D not certain. This CDR3 is 11 amino acids long. Between the trimmed V and J ends, which lost 7 bases and 8 bases, there was a span of 8 bases. Germline CDR1 and CDR2: SGHTA and FQGNSA. The CDR3 nucleotides are TGTGCCAGCACCCCCGAGGGGGAGCTGTTTTTT. Its protein product is CASTPEGELFF.

This clonotype was seen at least ten times. The chain recombines TRBV20-1 with TRBJ2-6; D call uncertain. CDR3 length: 14 amino acids. Germline V lookup: CDR1 DFQATT, CDR2 SNEGSKA (reference sequence). The V and J ends lost 1 base and 3 bases respectively, with 7 bases between them. The CDR3 loop is CSARGPLGANVLTF. In DNA form, the CDR3 reads TGCAGTGCTAGAGGTCCCCTTGGGGCCAACGTCCTGACTTTC.

This clonotype is a singleton in its sample. Possible read error: a much larger clone is one base away. The chain joins TRBV20-1 to TRBJ2-1; D possibly corresponds to TRBD2 (6 bases). Germline CDR1 DFQATT, CDR2 SNEGSKA (reference sequence). This CDR3 is 15 amino acids long. The CDR3: CSAERTSSGYNEQLF. CDR3 in DNA: TGCAGTGCGGAACGTACTAGCTCCGGCTACAATGAGCAGCTCTTC.

This clonotype has a count of ten or more. The chain joins TRBV12-3 or TRBV12-4 to TRBJ1-2, with TRBD1 as a possible D gene (5 bases). The CDR3 is 12 residues long. The germline V and J ends were trimmed by 1 base and 6 bases, with 6 bases remaining between them. The CDR3 nucleotides are TGTGCCAGCAGTTTAGTAGGGGATGGCTACACCTTC. The encoded protein is CASSLVGDGYTF.

This clonotype has ten or more counts. The rearrangement joins TRBV3-1 to TRBJ2-7; 7 bases map to TRBD1. The germline V gene has CDR1 LGHDT and CDR2 YNNKEL (reference sequence). J lost 5 bases, V lost 3 bases, and 10 bases had no gene match. This CDR3 has 15 amino acids. The CDR3 is CASSHKPRQGDEQYF. CDR3 nucleotides: TGTGCCAGCAGCCATAAGCCCCGACAGGGTGACGAGCAGTACTTC.

This clonotype was seen a handful of times. The gene calls are TRBV7-9 and TRBJ1-1; D call uncertain. The CDR3 loop spans 12 amino acids. Trimming pared 1 base from V and 6 bases from J, leaving 6 bases between. Germline CDR1 reads SEHNR; CDR2 reads FQNEAQ (reference sequence). The CDR3 sequence: CASSLVGPEAFF. In DNA form, the CDR3 reads TGTGCCAGCAGCTTAGTGGGTCCTGAAGCTTTCTTT.

This clonotype was detected ten times or more. V usage is TRBV28 and J usage is TRBJ2-4, with D perhaps being TRBD1 or TRBD2 (5 bases each). V lost 5 bases to trimming and J lost 0 bases, with 8 bases between them. The CDR3 contains 14 residues. Germline CDR1 reads MDHEN; CDR2 reads SYDVKM. The CDR3 sequence: CASSMGVAKNIQYF. Here the CDR3 DNA reads TGTGCCAGCAGTATGGGGGTAGCCAAAAACATTCAGTACTTC.

This clonotype was seen many times. This chain connects TRBV5-1 to TRBJ2-2; D gene unclear. The CDR3 sequence is 13 residues long. Trimming shortened V by 1 base and J by 6 bases, and 7 bases separated the two germline ends. CDR1 SGHRS and CDR2 YFSETQ come from the germline V gene. The CDR3 loop is CASSLSAPGELFF. In DNA, the CDR3 is TGCGCCAGCAGCTTGAGCGCGCCCGGGGAGCTGTTTTTT.

Regarding this clonotype: Being one base from a much bigger clone, this may be a read error. The chain links TRBV7-9 to TRBJ2-7, with 7 bases matching TRBD1. The CDR3 runs 16 residues. CDR1 and CDR2 from the germline V gene are SEHNR and FQNEAQ (reference sequence). The ends lost 0 bases at V and 3 bases at J; junction bases unmatched: 8. CDR3 DNA: TGTGCCAGCAGCTTAGCGCCGGGACAGCTAGACTACGAGCAGTACTTC. Amino acids: CASSLAPGQLDYEQYF.

This chain joins TRBV11-3 and TRBJ2-1; D is uncertain. Per the germline V gene, CDR1 is SGHNT and CDR2 is YENEEA. Trimming took 5 bases from V and 2 from J, leaving 7 bases between them. The CDR3 has 13 residues. CDR3 DNA sequence: TGTGCCAGCAGCATGGACCCCTACAATGAGCAGTTCTTC. The encoded protein is CASSMDPYNEQFF.

This clonotype has a handful of counts. This sequence joins TRBV7-2 and TRBJ2-7, with D hard to call. CDR3 length: 15 amino acids. From germline, CDR1 is SGHTA and CDR2 FQGNSA. V lost 1 base and J 4 bases, leaving 14 bases between the germline ends. CDR3 amino acids: CASSLEPRTDYEQYF. For the CDR3, the DNA is TGTGCCAGCAGCTTAGAACCCCGAACTGATTACGAGCAGTACTTC. The full variable domain, its missing parts supplied by reference TRBV7-2 and TRBJ2-7, is GAGVSQSPSNKVTEKGKDVELRCDPISGHTALYWYRQSLGQGLEFLIYFQGNSAPDKSGLPSDRFSAERTGGSVSTLTIQRTQQEDSAVYLCASSLEPRTDYEQYFGPGTRLTVT.

The chain uses TRBV3-1 and TRBJ2-1; 8 bases match TRBD2. CDR3 length: 17 residues. Germline CDR1 LGHDT, CDR2 YNNKEL (reference sequence). V lost 4 bases and J lost 2; bases outside the gene matches: 10. The CDR3 DNA reads as TGTGCCAGCAGCCCGCTCGGACTAGCAAGAGCCTACAATGAGCAGTTCTTC. Amino acids: CASSPLGLARAYNEQFF.

The V gene is TRBV7-2, the J gene TRBJ2-1; 8 bases align to TRBD2. This CDR3 comprises 14 residues. V shed 2 bases and J 11 bases; nucleotides not matched to a gene: 8. In germline, CDR1 is SGHTA, CDR2 FQGNSA. The CDR3 spells CASSLISGTVKQFF. The DNA for the CDR3 is TGTGCCAGCAGCTTAATTAGCGGGACCGTTAAGCAGTTCTTC.

In this sample, this clonotype turned up a few times. Here the CDR3 reads CASSQDWSRRDEQYF. The CDR3 DNA follows: TGTGCCAGCAGCCAAGACTGGAGCAGACGGGACGAGCAGTACTTC. The chain combines TRBV14 with TRBJ2-7, with D unclear. Trimming stripped 0 bases from V and 5 bases from J, with 14 bases between. Germline CDR1 is SGHDN and CDR2 is FVKESK. The CDR3 length is 15 residues.

The sample holds a few counts of this clonotype. CDR3 in amino acids: CASSLAASGVEQYF. The DNA for the CDR3 is TGTGCCAGCAGCTTAGCCGCTAGCGGGGTCGAGCAGTACTTC. This chain joins TRBV7-8 and TRBJ2-7, with 9 bases identical to TRBD2. The V gene end was trimmed by 0 bases and the J gene end by 6 bases; junction bases not matched to a gene: 3. The CDR3 covers 14 residues. CDR1 SGHVS and CDR2 FQNEAQ come from the germline V gene.